This entry features one T cell receptor beta chain sequence. Its antigen is unknown. Base-call qualities are not available, and no considerably larger clone is one nucleotide away. Via the germline V gene (reference sequence), CDR1 is LGHDT and CDR2 YNNKEL. The CDR3 numbers 13 residues from cysteine through phenylalanine. Kept here is only the CDR3 DNA, which spans 39 bases and is read in frame from base 1. V is shortened by 4 bases, J by 4 bases, and the region joining them spans 10 bases. The data were obtained in a study of T cell responses to AZD1222 COVID-19 vaccine (dated by TCRdb to about 2021). In terms of the full investigation: AZD1222 recipients with second doses at about 4 weeks or about 12 weeks were pooled, because spike-specific TCR depth and breadth did not differ between schedules. A total of just over 230 trial participants underwent TCR sequencing, of whom about 210 had received two doses of AZD1222 and about 26 had received two doses of the MenACWY control vaccine. Enrollment into the trials was organized by age into subgroups of 18-55, 56-69 and 70-plus years, and those subgroups contained approximately 160, 26 and 62 TCR-sequenced participants, respectively.

Per the publication, the time point label means: baseline before first vaccination. Samples from vaccinated people were obtained from the UK trials COV001 and COV002, which included a single-blind randomized controlled phase 2/3 trial of AZD1222 (ChAdOx1 nCoV-19) in healthy adults. For TCRbeta chain sequencing, PBMC samples were collected from trial participants at day 0 and at day 28 after the second dose. The CDR3 regions of human TCRbeta chains were analyzed by immunosequencing. As for the original processing: Repertoire TCRs were matched against a reference library of SARS-CoV-2-specific TCRs generated with the MIRA antigen-specificity platform. Breadth meant the fraction of unique TCRs that were SARS-CoV-2-associated, whereas depth meant the fraction of total T cells that were SARS-CoV-2-associated. Using the MIRA data, every spike-specific TCR was mapped to the spike region that the TCR reacted to and assigned to either a CD4 or a CD8 class. Log10-transformed breadth and depth values were compared by one-way ANOVA with Sidak's multiple comparisons tests. Here the immuneACCESS table is served through TCRdb, limited to in-frame sequences with V and J called. Missing clones are a known gap in these copies; in checked studies unresolved V genes cover under half, and the rest lacks a known reason. V, J and clone size were drawn from that table, and D and trimming were deduced from the DNA. Here the sample has 120,000 to 150,000 clones; about 92% occur a single time. The ten largest clonotypes hold approximately 5.3% of the sample.

Results and caveats for the whole study, not just this receptor: In the small 56-69-year group, the increase in depth fell short of significance, most likely because of low power. The whole spike protein was spanned by vaccine-associated CD4 TCRs, and dominant responses were seen in regions 160-218 and 743-854. A significant rise in spike-specific TCR breadth and depth was observed after two AZD1222 doses relative to day 0 and relative to MenACWY recipients. Conclusions about previously exposed vaccinees are limited because only six or seven AZD1222 recipients were SARS-CoV-2 seropositive at baseline. Because no samples from the day 14 peak response were available, repertoires could be characterized only after the peak T cell response. Epitopes outside the regions mutated in the B.1.351 and B.1.1.7 variants were reportedly recognized by nearly half of the unique spike-specific TCRs. Participants were mostly white British, with more females than males. The authors suggested clonal diversity may have been underestimated.

Here the chain combines TRBV3-1 (or the pseudogene TRBV3-2) and TRBJ1-2, with the D gene call left open. Sequenced here: peripheral blood, sampled on day 0 of AZD1222 vaccination. The origin of this receptor is an adult in good health. The bases are TGTGCCAGCAGCCTCGAGTTTGCCTATGGCTACACCTTC. The resulting protein is CASSLEFAYGYTF.